This paragraph covers one T cell receptor beta chain sequence. Antigen specificity is unknown. This sample is part of a study of T cells in localized non-small cell lung cancer. Broader study findings: Longer overall survival was linked to higher blood T cell density.

The CDR3 spans 13 residues. The ends were cut back, 7 bases at V and 7 bases at J, with 15 bases in the middle. Germline V gene lookup returns CDR1 SGDLS and CDR2 YYNGEE. The repertoire was sequenced with immunoSEQ multiplex PCR; TCRdb's copy has only in-frame clones and lacks some. Of about 20,000 clones in the sample, 87% were seen once. The material sequenced was PBMCs, taken before any cancer treatment. The genes are TRBV9 and TRBJ2-1; no reliable D call. The TCR was taken from a man between 40 and 70 years old with stage II squamous cell lung carcinoma. The CDR3 bases are TGTGCCAGCTCCAGGATCCTCGCGAATGAGCAGTTCTTC. It is translated as CASSRILANEQFF. Full variable domain (rest looked up from reference TRBV9 and TRBJ2-1): DSGVTQTPKHLITATGQRVTLRCSPRSGDLSVYWYQQSLDQGLQFLIQYYNGEERAKGNILERFSAQQFPDLHSELNLSSLELGDSALYFCASSRILANEQFFGPGTRLTVL.